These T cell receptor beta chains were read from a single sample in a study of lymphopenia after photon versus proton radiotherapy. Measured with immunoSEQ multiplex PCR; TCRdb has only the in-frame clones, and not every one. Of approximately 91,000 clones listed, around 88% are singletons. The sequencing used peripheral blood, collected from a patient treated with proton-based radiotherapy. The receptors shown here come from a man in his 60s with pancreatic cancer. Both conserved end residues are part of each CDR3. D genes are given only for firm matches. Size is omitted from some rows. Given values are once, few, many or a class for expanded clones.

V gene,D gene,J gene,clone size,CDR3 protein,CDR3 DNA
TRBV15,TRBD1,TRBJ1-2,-,CATSRDQGADGYTF,TGTGCCACCAGCAGAGATCAGGGGGCGGATGGCTACACCTTC
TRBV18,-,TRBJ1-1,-,CASSPGAGRTEAFF,TGTGCCAGCTCACCCGGGGCAGGTCGAACTGAAGCTTTCTTT
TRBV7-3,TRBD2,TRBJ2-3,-,CASSLTASGVSTDTQYF,TGTGCCAGCAGCTTAACTGCTAGCGGGGTTAGCACAGATACGCAGTATTTT
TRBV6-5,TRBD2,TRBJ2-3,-,CASGRGADTQYF,TGTGCCAGCGGGAGGGGTGCCGATACGCAGTATTTT
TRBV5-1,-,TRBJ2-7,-,CASSLASGTYEQYF,TGCGCCAGCAGCTTGGCGTCAGGTACCTACGAGCAGTACTTC
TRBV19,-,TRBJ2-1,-,CASSTTRDFINNEQFF,TGTGCCAGTAGTACTACCCGGGACTTCATCAACAATGAGCAGTTCTTC
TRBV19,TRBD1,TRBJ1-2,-,CASSTTGASNYGYTF,TGTGCCAGTAGTACGACAGGGGCATCTAACTATGGCTACACCTTC
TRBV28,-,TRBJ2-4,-,CASSLVEGRAKNIQYF,TGTGCCAGCAGTTTGGTCGAGGGTAGGGCCAAAAACATTCAGTACTTC
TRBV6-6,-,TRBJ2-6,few,CASKSGPGANVLTF,TGTGCCAGCAAATCGGGGCCCGGGGCCAACGTCCTGACTTTC
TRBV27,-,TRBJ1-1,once,CASSLQANTEAFF,TGTGCCAGCAGTTTACAGGCGAACACTGAAGCTTTCTTT
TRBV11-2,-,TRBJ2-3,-,CASSLGVMGRRSADTQYF,TGTGCCAGCAGCTTAGGAGTCATGGGACGTAGGTCTGCAGATACGCAGTATTTT
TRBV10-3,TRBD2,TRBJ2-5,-,CAISAPGTSGRVPETQYF,TGTGCCATCAGCGCTCCCGGGACTAGCGGGAGAGTCCCAGAGACCCAGTACTTC
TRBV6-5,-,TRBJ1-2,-,CASSSGIYGYTF,TGTGCCAGCAGTTCAGGGATCTATGGCTACACCTTC
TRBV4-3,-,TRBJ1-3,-,CASSQRLSGNTIYF,TGCGCCAGCAGCCAACGTCTCTCTGGAAACACCATATATTTT
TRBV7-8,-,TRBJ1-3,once,CASSFSGAYSGNTIYF,TGTGCCAGCAGCTTTAGCGGGGCTTACTCTGGAAACACCATATATTTT
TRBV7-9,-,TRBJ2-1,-,CASSLLTGSSYNEQFF,TGTGCCAGCAGCTTACTAACGGGAAGCTCCTACAATGAGCAGTTCTTC
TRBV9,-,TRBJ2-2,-,CASSRNTGELFF,TGTGCCAGTTCGCGGAACACCGGGGAGCTGTTTTTT
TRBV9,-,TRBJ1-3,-,CASSERGRGDRAGNTIYF,TGTGCCAGCAGCGAACGCGGCAGGGGTGATCGGGCTGGAAACACCATATATTTT
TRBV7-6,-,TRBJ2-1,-,CASTSGTQYNEQFF,TGTGCCAGCACCTCTGGGACACAATACAATGAGCAGTTCTTC
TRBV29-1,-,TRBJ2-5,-,CSIGQSHQETQYF,TGCAGCATCGGACAGTCACACCAAGAGACCCAGTACTTC
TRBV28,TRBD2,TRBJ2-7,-,CASTAPGGGSLDEQYF,TGTGCCAGCACCGCCCCGGGAGGCGGGAGTCTTGACGAGCAGTACTTC
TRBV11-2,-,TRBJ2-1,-,CASSGTGTYNEQFF,TGTGCCAGCAGCGGGACCGGTACCTACAATGAGCAGTTCTTC
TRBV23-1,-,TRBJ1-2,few,CASSQYLGSYGYTF,TGCGCCAGCAGTCAATACCTGGGCAGTTATGGCTACACCTTC
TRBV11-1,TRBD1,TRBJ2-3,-,CASRQGVDTQYF,TGTGCCAGCAGACAGGGGGTAGATACGCAGTATTTT
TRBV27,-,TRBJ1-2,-,CASSLVEGSKGGYTF,TGTGCCAGCAGTTTGGTTGAAGGAAGTAAAGGTGGCTACACCTTC
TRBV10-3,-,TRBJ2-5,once,CAISEIAAETQYF,TGTGCCATCAGTGAGATCGCCGCAGAGACCCAGTACTTC
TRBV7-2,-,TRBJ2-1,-,CASSSRLGYNEQFF,TGTGCCAGCAGCTCCCGATTGGGCTACAATGAGCAGTTCTTC
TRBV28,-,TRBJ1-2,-,CATSISPGGAYGYTF,TGTGCCACTTCTATTTCGCCCGGGGGGGCCTATGGCTACACCTTC
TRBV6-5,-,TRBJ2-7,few,CASTRDGRQYF,TGTGCCAGCACCAGGGACGGCCGGCAGTACTTC
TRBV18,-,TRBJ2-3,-,CASSPEHGTSTDTQYF,TGTGCCAGCTCACCCGAACATGGAACTAGCACAGATACGCAGTATTTT
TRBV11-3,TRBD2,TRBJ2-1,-,CASSLGVAGEAYNEQFF,TGTGCCAGCAGCTTAGGGGTAGCGGGAGAGGCCTACAATGAGCAGTTCTTC
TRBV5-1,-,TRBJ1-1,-,CLRRSTEAFF,TGCCTTCGGCGGAGCACTGAAGCTTTCTTT
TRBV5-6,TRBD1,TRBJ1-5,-,CASSQDRKQPQHF,TGTGCCAGCAGTCAGGACAGGAAGCAGCCCCAGCATTTT
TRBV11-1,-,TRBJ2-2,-,CASSLSIGVTGELFF,TGTGCCAGCAGCCTCAGTATTGGGGTCACCGGGGAGCTGTTTTTT
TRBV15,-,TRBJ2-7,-,CATSPGGVGSYEQYF,TGTGCCACCAGCCCTGGCGGGGTGGGCTCCTACGAGCAGTACTTC
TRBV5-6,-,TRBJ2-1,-,CASSLESGIAEQFF,TGTGCCAGCAGCTTGGAGAGTGGTATAGCCGAGCAGTTCTTC
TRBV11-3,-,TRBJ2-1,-,CASSVASGGSYNEQFF,TGTGCCAGCAGCGTAGCCTCCGGAGGCTCCTACAATGAGCAGTTCTTC
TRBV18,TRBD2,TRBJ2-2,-,CASSPRSSGSLPGELFF,TGTGCCAGCTCACCAAGATCTAGCGGGAGTTTGCCCGGGGAGCTGTTTTTT
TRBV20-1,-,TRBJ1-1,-,CSARAIREAFF,TGCAGTGCTAGAGCCATAAGAGAAGCTTTCTTT
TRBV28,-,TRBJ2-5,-,CASSLSQAPGTQYF,TGTGCCAGCAGTCTAAGTCAGGCGCCGGGGACCCAGTACTTC
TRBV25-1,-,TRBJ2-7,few,CPRGRPYEQYF,TGCCCGCGGGGCAGACCCTACGAGCAGTACTTC
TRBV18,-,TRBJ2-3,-,CASSPRGDGTDTQYF,TGTGCCAGCTCACCACGCGGAGACGGCACAGATACGCAGTATTTT
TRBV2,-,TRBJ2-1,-,CASSARGKEQFF,TGTGCCAGCAGTGCAAGGGGGAAGGAGCAGTTCTTC
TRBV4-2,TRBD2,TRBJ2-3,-,CASSPSPTSGRDTQYF,TGTGCCAGCAGCCCATCACCGACTAGCGGGAGGGATACGCAGTATTTT
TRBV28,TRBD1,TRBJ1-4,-,CASSSAGTGEEKLFF,TGTGCCAGCAGTTCGGCCGGGACAGGGGAGGAAAAACTGTTTTTT
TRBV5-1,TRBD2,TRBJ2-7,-,CASSLDGGSGEQYF,TGCGCCAGCAGCTTGGACGGCGGGAGCGGTGAGCAGTACTTC
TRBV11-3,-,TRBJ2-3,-,CASSLGTEVHTQYF,TGTGCCAGCAGCTTAGGGACAGAAGTTCATACGCAGTATTTT
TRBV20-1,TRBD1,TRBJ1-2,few,CSARRQGVLTF,TGCAGTGCTAGGCGGCAGGGGGTCCTCACCTTC
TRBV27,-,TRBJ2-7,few,CASSDDVSSYEQYF,TGTGCCAGCAGTGACGACGTCTCCTCCTACGAGCAGTACTTC
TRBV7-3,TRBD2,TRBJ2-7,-,CASSSQGLAGNEQYF,TGTGCCAGCAGCTCCCAGGGACTAGCGGGGAATGAGCAGTACTTC
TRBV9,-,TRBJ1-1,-,CASSSGDTEAFF,TGTGCCAGCAGCTCAGGTGACACTGAAGCTTTCTTT
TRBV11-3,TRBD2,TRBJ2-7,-,CASSLLSGLGRNYEQYF,TGTGCCAGCAGTCTCCTATCGGGCCTCGGGAGGAACTACGAGCAGTACTTC
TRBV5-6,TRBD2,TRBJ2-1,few,CASSLVAGGPSNEQFF,TGTGCCAGCAGCTTGGTCGCGGGAGGGCCGTCGAATGAGCAGTTCTTC
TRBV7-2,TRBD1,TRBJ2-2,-,CASSSGTGTAGELFF,TGTGCCAGCAGCTCAGGGACAGGAACGGCCGGGGAGCTGTTTTTT